Each of the 29 T cell receptor beta chains below was sequenced from the same sample in a study of somatic mutations in cytotoxic T cells in rheumatoid arthritis. The data were produced by immunoSEQ multiplex PCR, yet TCRdb's version contains in-frame clones alone and is incomplete. The data show some 10,000 clones, with about 81% seen just once and roughly 19% held by the top ten. The sequenced sample consisted of CD8+ T cells sorted from blood. All receptors derive from a woman aged 45-59 years in good health.

This clone is a singleton in its sample. One end of the junction is discordant with germline, which a read error may explain. This chain uses TRBV13 with TRBJ2-1; 7 nucleotides line up with TRBD1. The V gene's germline CDR1 is PRHDT and CDR2 FYEKMQ (reference sequence). The length of the CDR3 is 15 residues. The CDR3 region is CASSLGQVVTNGQFF. The CDR3 nucleotides are TGTGCCAGCAGCCTAGGACAGGTTGTTACAAATGGGCAGTTCTTC.

The rearrangement joins TRBV7-2 to TRBJ1-2, with 10 bases identical to TRBD1. CDR1 is SGHTA, CDR2 FQGNSA, per germline. CDR3 length: 15 amino acids. Germline trimming cut 6 bases from V and 8 bases from J; bases unmatched to any gene: 12. CDR3 protein: CASSSSGTGDYGYTF. For the CDR3, the DNA is TGTGCCAGCAGTTCAAGCGGGACAGGGGATTACGGCTACACCTTC.

The chain has TRBV11-1 and TRBJ2-7; TRBD1 matches 7 bases. In germline, CDR1 is SGHAT, CDR2 FQDESV (reference sequence). Trimming at V came to 5 bases and at J to 5 bases, leaving 9 bases not matched to a gene. The CDR3 contains 14 residues. The CDR3 loop reads CASSPTGNRNEQYF. DNA of the CDR3: TGTGCCAGCAGCCCGACAGGGAATAGAAACGAGCAGTACTTC.

V gene TRBV19 combines with J gene TRBJ1-5; weak D call: TRBD1 (6 bases). Germline V gives CDR1 LNHDA, CDR2 SQIVND (reference sequence). CDR3 size: 12 residues. The V end lost 6 bases, the J end lost 6 bases, and 9 bases lay between the germline ends. The CDR3 DNA sequence: TGTGCCAGTAGGACAGGAAGTCAGCCCCAGCATTTT. Its translation: CASRTGSQPQHF.

V gene TRBV5-6 combines with J gene TRBJ2-1; 8 nucleotides agree with TRBD2. Germline CDR1 SGHDT, CDR2 YYEEEE. The length of the CDR3 is 13 residues. J lost 10 bases, V lost 4 bases, and 7 bases had no gene match. DNA for the CDR3: TGTGCCAGCAGCCCCGTTAGCGGGATCGAGCAGTTCTTC. Its protein is CASSPVSGIEQFF.

The CDR3: CASSQSSGSRNEQFF. In DNA form, the CDR3 reads TGCGCCAGCAGCCAATCTAGCGGGAGTCGAAATGAGCAGTTCTTC. The chain couples TRBV4-1 to TRBJ2-1, with 10 positions matching TRBD2. V lost 2 bases and J lost 7; bases outside the gene matches: 5. Germline V CDR1 and CDR2: MGHRA, YSYEKL. The CDR3 runs 15 residues.

The chain couples TRBV5-4 to TRBJ2-7; 12 nucleotides line up with TRBD1. Unmatched junction bases numbered 4, after V lost 3 bases and J lost 3 bases. The germline gives CDR1 SGHNT, CDR2 YYREEE (reference sequence). CDR3 length equals 15 residues. CDR3 residues: CASSWDRGLNYEQYF. The DNA of the CDR3 is TGTGCCAGCAGCTGGGACAGGGGGCTAAACTACGAGCAGTACTTC.

V is TRBV19 and J is TRBJ1-1; tentative D call: TRBD1 (5 bases). Germline V gene lookup returns CDR1 LNHDA and CDR2 SQIVND (reference sequence). V dropped 3 bases and J dropped 5 bases, with 10 bases sitting between them. CDR3 length equals 13 residues. The CDR3 sequence is CASSIGGWTEAFF. The CDR3 DNA reads as TGTGCCAGTAGTATCGGGGGGTGGACTGAAGCTTTCTTT.

The genes are TRBV5-1 and TRBJ2-2, with TRBD2 matching over 8 bases. CDR1 is SGHRS, CDR2 YFSETQ, per germline. This CDR3 is 15 amino acids long. V trimming: 4 bases; J trimming: 5 bases; junction bases outside the gene matches: 7. The CDR3 region has the DNA TGCGCCAGCAGCCAAGCGGGAGTAGGTACCGGGGAGCTGTTTTTT. Encoded protein: CASSQAGVGTGELFF.

This clone occurred once. V usage is TRBV7-2 and J usage is TRBJ2-3, with 10 bases that match TRBD2. The V gene's germline CDR1 is SGHTA and CDR2 FQGNSA. V lost 3 bases to trimming and J lost 8 bases; unmatched junction nucleotides: 2. The CDR3 sequence is 13 residues long. The CDR3 coding sequence is TGTGCCAGCAGCTTGGCTAGCGGGGGTACGCAGTATTTT. It translates to CASSLASGGTQYF.

V is TRBV6-5 and J is TRBJ2-5; D uncertain. Germline V lookup: CDR1 MNHEY, CDR2 SVGAGI. CDR3 length equals 11 residues. With 6 bases removed from V and 2 bases from J, the gap between germline ends came to 4 bases. Written as DNA, the CDR3 is TGTGCCAGCAGGGAGCAAGAGACCCAGTACTTC. This encodes CASREQETQYF.

V usage is TRBV19 and J usage is TRBJ2-1; D gene unclear. V lost 3 bases and J 2 bases, leaving 14 bases between the germline ends. The CDR3 has 16 amino acids. The germline V gene has CDR1 LNHDA and CDR2 SQIVND (reference sequence). The DNA for the CDR3 is TGTGCCAGTAGTATCTCGAAAGCGTCGCCCTACAATGAGCAGTTCTTC. This translates into CASSISKASPYNEQFF.

The chain couples TRBV7-8 to TRBJ2-7; 9 nucleotides match TRBD1. The CDR3 runs to 18 residues. V lost 5 bases and J lost 1; bases outside the gene matches: 15. CDR1 SGHVS and CDR2 FQNEAQ come from the germline V gene. CDR3 nucleotide sequence: TGTGCCAGCAGCCCAATTTCCGGGACAGGGTGGATTTCCTACGAGCAGTACTTC. It codes for CASSPISGTGWISYEQYF.

V and J are TRBV7-8 and TRBJ2-7; a weak D match, TRBD1 (6 bases). The CDR3 is made up of 13 amino acids. Per germline, CDR1 SGHVS and CDR2 FQNEAQ. The V end was cut by 5 bases, the J end by 2 bases, with 10 bases between. CDR3 DNA: TGTGCCAGCAGCGTGGACAGAACCTACGAGCAGTACTTC. Translation: CASSVDRTYEQYF.

CDR3 coding DNA: TGTGCTAGTGGTTTGCCCCAGCGCTATGGCTACACCTTC. Translated: CASGLPQRYGYTF. This chain connects TRBV12-5 to TRBJ1-2; D gene uncertain. The CDR3 extends over 13 amino acids. The germline V gene encodes CDR1 LGHNT and CDR2 FRNRAP. V lost 2 bases and J lost 4, with 8 bases in between.

The chain combines TRBV19 with TRBJ2-2; D gene uncertain. CDR3 length: 12 amino acids. Trimming removed 7 bases at V and 6 bases at J, with 9 bases between. Germline CDR1 LNHDA, CDR2 SQIVND (reference sequence). The chain's CDR3 is CASKEIPGELFF. DNA of the CDR3: TGTGCCAGTAAAGAGATCCCCGGGGAGCTGTTTTTT.

This clone was observed once. This rearrangement joins TRBV5-6 to TRBJ2-1, with TRBD2 identical over 11 bases. V lost 2 bases and J lost 12; bases outside the gene matches: 13. The CDR3 is 16 residues long. The germline CDR1 and CDR2 sequences are SGHDT and YYEEEE. CDR3 in DNA: TGTGCCAGCAGCTTTCTCCCTTCCTCTAGCGGGGGGTCGCAGTTCTTC. Translated: CASSFLPSSSGGSQFF.

The chain has TRBV4-1 and TRBJ2-3, with TRBD2 matching over 10 bases. Germline V gene sequence: CDR1 MGHRA, CDR2 YSYEKL. V trimming: 4 bases; J trimming: 4 bases; junction bases outside the gene matches: 8. CDR3 size: 16 residues. The CDR3 DNA follows: TGCGCCAGCAGCCTTTCAGCGGGGGGGCGGTCAGATACGCAGTATTTT. Translated, it gives CASSLSAGGRSDTQYF.

The chain uses TRBV19 and TRBJ1-5, with D possibly being TRBD1 (5 bases). V was clipped by 7 bases and J by 0 bases, with 13 bases between them. CDR3 length: 15 residues. Germline CDR1 and CDR2: LNHDA and SQIVND (reference sequence). The CDR3 DNA follows: TGTGCCAGTATCGCCTGGGGCGGTAGCAATCAGCCCCAGCATTTT. It yields the protein CASIAWGGSNQPQHF.

The rearrangement uses TRBV11-2 and TRBJ2-5, with 8 bases lining up with TRBD1. This CDR3 contains 13 residues. Per germline, CDR1 SGHAT and CDR2 FQNNGV. Trimming at V came to 5 bases and at J to 5 bases, leaving 4 bases not matched to a gene. This CDR3 reads CASSPRTGETQYF. The DNA of the CDR3 is TGTGCCAGCAGCCCCCGGACAGGGGAGACCCAGTACTTC.

This chain links TRBV9 with TRBJ2-7, with D possibly matching TRBD1 (6 bases). Trimming took off 9 bases at V and 2 bases at J, with 9 bases between the two ends. This CDR3 contains 11 residues. Germline CDR1 and CDR2: SGDLS and YYNGEE. The CDR3 bases are TGTGCCACCTGGACAGCCTACGAGCAGTACTTC. This codes for CATWTAYEQYF.

J is TRBJ2-7 and V is TRBV27; TRBD2 aligns across 10 bases. The CDR3 loop spans 17 amino acids. V shed 4 bases, J shed 4 bases, and the junction held 13 bases outside the gene matches. CDR1 is MNHEY and CDR2 is SMNVEV in the germline V gene (reference sequence). The CDR3 DNA sequence: TGTGCCAGCAGTTCCCTTAATCTAGCGGGAGAGAGATACGAGCAGTACTTC. Its protein is CASSSLNLAGERYEQYF.

The V gene is TRBV9, the J gene TRBJ2-1; TRBD2 matches at 10 bases. V lost 0 bases and J lost 7; bases outside the gene matches: 10. The CDR3 has 17 residues. CDR1 and CDR2 (germline): SGDLS, YYNGEE. The CDR3 nucleotides are TGTGCCAGCAGCGTAGATGGGGGCCTAGCGGGAGTGAATGAGCAGTTCTTC. It translates to CASSVDGGLAGVNEQFF.

V usage is TRBV9 and J usage is TRBJ1-5; 11 positions match TRBD1. Germline values: CDR1 SGDLS, CDR2 YYNGEE. Losses at the gene ends were 4 bases for V and 7 bases for J; bases not matched to a gene: 7. The CDR3 runs to 15 residues. The CDR3 protein is CASSPGTGGKQPQHF. The CDR3, as DNA: TGTGCCAGCAGCCCCGGGACAGGGGGTAAACAGCCCCAGCATTTT. Using reference TRBV9 and TRBJ1-5 for the parts outside the CDR3, the full variable domain is DSGVTQTPKHLITATGQRVTLRCSPRSGDLSVYWYQQSLDQGLQFLIQYYNGEERAKGNILERFSAQQFPDLHSELNLSSLELGDSALYFCASSPGTGGKQPQHFGDGTRLSIL.

This clone was observed a single time. The junction and the germline gene differ at one end; a read error may be behind it. Different DNA sequences within this sample yield the same CDR3. The CDR3 sequence is CASSLSGSDEQFF. The CDR3 DNA reads TGCGCCAGCAGCTTAAGCGGGAGCGATGAGCAGTTCTTC. V and J are TRBV7-9 and TRBJ2-1, with TRBD2 identical over 8 bases. This CDR3 has 13 residues. Germline V CDR1 and CDR2: SEHNR, FQNEAQ (reference sequence).

V gene TRBV4-3 combines with J gene TRBJ2-6; D possibly corresponds to TRBD1 (6 bases). V was clipped by 4 bases and J by 0 bases, with 13 bases between them. The length of the CDR3 is 17 residues. Germline V gene lookup returns CDR1 LGHNA and CDR2 YSLEER. The CDR3 DNA reads TGCGCCAGCAGCCGCAGGGGTTCCTCCTCTGGGGCCAACGTCCTGACTTTC. Protein product: CASSRRGSSSGANVLTF.

CDR3 sequence (DNA): TGTGCCAGCAGTTCTCAGGTGGTAGATACGCAGTATTTT. Protein: CASSSQVVDTQYF. The rearrangement joins TRBV7-6 to TRBJ2-3; D unclear. Trimming removed 6 bases from V and 5 bases from J, with 12 bases in between. This CDR3 has 13 residues. Per germline, CDR1 SGHVS and CDR2 FNYEAQ.

The V gene is TRBV2, the J gene TRBJ2-2; 8 bases agree with TRBD1. V lost 7 bases, J lost 0 bases, and 10 bases stayed unmatched. CDR1 is SNHLY, CDR2 FYNNEI, per germline. The CDR3 spans 17 residues. DNA for the CDR3: TGTGCCAGCACCCCCCCTGGACAGGGACCGAACACCGGGGAGCTGTTTTTT. Its protein product is CASTPPGQGPNTGELFF.

The chain links TRBV7-8 to TRBJ1-1, with unresolved D. The CDR3 extends over 13 amino acids. CDR1 is SGHVS, CDR2 FQNEAQ, per germline. V was clipped by 5 bases and J by 4 bases, with 11 bases between them. The CDR3 bases are TGTGCCAGCAGCACCGGAGAGGGCACTGAAGCTTTCTTT. Translating it yields CASSTGEGTEAFF. Full variable domain (remainder filled in from reference TRBV7-8 and TRBJ1-1): GAGVSQSPRYKVAKRGQDVALRCDPISGHVSLFWYQQALGQGPEFLTYFQNEAQLDKSGLPSDRFFAERPEGSVSTLKIQRTQQEDSAVYLCASSTGEGTEAFFGQGTRLTVV.